The 21 T cell receptor beta chains below all came from one sample that was sequenced in a study of neurological immune-mediated disorders. One entry per CDR3 protein results from TCRdb running MiXCR on the 5' RACE reads. In the table there are some 47,000 distinct CDR3 sequences, 16% of which are singletons. The source material was PBMCs. These receptor sequences come from a man aged 55-75 years in good health.

This clonotype occurred many times. The chain joins TRBV20-1 to TRBJ2-2; 8 positions agree with TRBD2. V shed 0 bases, J shed 1 base, and the junction held 4 bases outside the gene matches. Germline V gene sequence: CDR1 DFQATT, CDR2 SNEGSKA (reference sequence). The CDR3 consists of 16 residues. This CDR3 reads CSARDRLAGNTGELFF. The CDR3 nucleotides are TGCAGTGCTAGAGATCGCCTAGCGGGGAACACCGGGGAGCTGTTTTTT.

The J gene is TRBJ2-7, the V gene TRBV20-1; 9 nucleotides agree with TRBD1. CDR1 DFQATT and CDR2 SNEGSKA come from the germline V gene (reference sequence). V was clipped by 1 base and J by 3 bases; unmatched bases: 19. The CDR3 is 19 residues long. The CDR3 DNA reads as TGCAGTGCTAGAGCCGATCTGCAAGAGCCGGACAGGGGATACTACGAGCAGTACTTC. Translation gives CSARADLQEPDRGYYEQYF.

This clonotype was detected many times. J is TRBJ2-7 and V is TRBV5-1; 8 nucleotides line up with TRBD1. This CDR3 is built from 16 residues. V gave up 0 bases and J gave up 1 base; unmatched junction bases: 6. Germline V gives CDR1 SGHRS, CDR2 YFSETQ. The CDR3 bases are TGCGCCAGCAGCTTGGCCTCGGGACAGGTATCCTACGAGCAGTACTTC. Amino acids: CASSLASGQVSYEQYF.

The rearrangement joins TRBV20-1 to TRBJ1-1; perhaps TRBD1 as D (5 bases). Per the germline V gene, CDR1 is DFQATT and CDR2 is SNEGSKA (reference sequence). The CDR3 extends over 15 amino acids. V was pared by 3 bases and J by 5 bases, with 19 bases between. The CDR3 reads CSASQASGGGTEAFF. The CDR3 nucleotides read TGCAGTGCTAGTCAGGCCTCCGGCGGGGGGACTGAAGCTTTCTTT.

This clonotype was seen at least ten times. The chain has TRBV9 and TRBJ2-3; possible D gene TRBD2, 5 bases. Germline CDR1 and CDR2: SGDLS and YYNGEE. V lost 0 bases and J lost 1, with 9 bases in between. This CDR3 spans 15 amino acids. CDR3 nucleotides: TGTGCCAGCAGCGTAGTTAGCGTCGGCACAGATACGCAGTATTTT. Translating gives CASSVVSVGTDTQYF. Drawing the rest from reference TRBV9 and TRBJ2-3, the complete variable domain is DSGVTQTPKHLITATGQRVTLRCSPRSGDLSVYWYQQSLDQGLQFLIQYYNGEERAKGNILERFSAQQFPDLHSELNLSSLELGDSALYFCASSVVSVGTDTQYFGPGTRLTVL.

This clonotype has ten or more counts. The chain employs TRBV5-1 and TRBJ2-5, with D possibly matching TRBD1 (5 bases). The CDR3 consists of 14 residues. Germline V CDR1 and CDR2: SGHRS, YFSETQ. V dropped 3 bases and J dropped 1 base, with 10 bases sitting between them. The CDR3 DNA follows: TGCGCCAGCAGCTCGTTCGACAGCCAAGAGACCCAGTACTTC. Translating gives CASSSFDSQETQYF.

The CDR3 DNA sequence: TGTGCCAGCAGTCTTACTAGCGGGAAAAGCTCCTACGAGCAGTACTTC. Translated: CASSLTSGKSSYEQYF. The chain carries TRBV6-1 and TRBJ2-7, with 10 bases that match TRBD2. Germline V CDR1 and CDR2: MNHNS, SASEGT. The V and J ends lost 5 bases and 0 bases, in that order; junction bases with no gene match: 7. This CDR3 is built from 16 residues.

This clonotype has a count of ten or more. This chain joins TRBV9 and TRBJ2-3; D is ambiguous. Germline assignment: CDR1 SGDLS and CDR2 YYNGEE. Between the trimmed V and J ends, which lost 0 bases and 1 base, there was a span of 9 bases. This CDR3 has 15 residues. The CDR3 reads CASSVDHGRTDTQYF. In nucleotides, the CDR3 is TGTGCCAGCAGCGTAGATCACGGGCGCACAGATACGCAGTATTTT.

With respect to this clonotype: This likely comes from a read error, as the CDR3 has no conserved phenylalanine or tryptophan at its end. This chain joins TRBV7-2 and TRBJ2-1; no clear D. V was shortened by 2 bases and J by 0 bases, with 5 bases between the two germline ends. The CDR3 has 14 amino acids. CDR1 SGHTA and CDR2 FQGNSA come from the germline V gene. Here the CDR3 reads CASSLSSSYNEQFS. CDR3 nucleotides: TGTGCCAGCAGCTTATCAAGCTCCTACAATGAGCAGTTCTCC.

The table lists this clonotype with many counts. V is TRBV6-6 and J is TRBJ2-3; D perhaps matches TRBD1 (6 bases). CDR3 length: 14 amino acids. Germline CDR1 reads MNHNY; CDR2 reads SVGAGI (reference sequence). Trimming cost V 6 bases and J 0 bases, with 10 bases left between them. CDR3 region: CASRIGGSTDTQYF. DNA of the CDR3: TGTGCCAGCAGGATAGGGGGTAGCACAGATACGCAGTATTTT.

The chain uses TRBV5-5 and TRBJ1-2; 7 bases are shared with TRBD1. The CDR3 covers 15 residues. The V segment lost 4 bases and the J segment 0 bases; nucleotides outside the gene matches: 6. CDR1 and CDR2 from the germline V gene are SGHKS and YYEKEE (reference sequence). This CDR3 is CASSATGESNYGYTF. The CDR3 DNA reads as TGTGCCAGCAGCGCCACAGGGGAATCTAACTATGGCTACACCTTC.

This clonotype was counted many times. The chain is built from TRBV28 and TRBJ1-4; 7 bases agree with TRBD1. CDR1 and CDR2 from the germline V gene are MDHEN and SYDVKM. CDR3 length equals 14 residues. The V and J ends lost 6 bases and 5 bases, in that order; junction bases with no gene match: 6. The CDR3 sequence is CASSRTGVNEKLFF. The CDR3, as DNA: TGTGCCAGCAGCCGTACAGGGGTCAATGAAAAACTGTTTTTT.

This clonotype has ten or more counts. V and J are TRBV21-1 and TRBJ1-4; TRBD1, the D gene given by the table, was not confirmed from the DNA. TRBV21-1 is labeled a pseudogene. The CDR3 is 14 amino acids. The CDR3 loop reads CASSPRTGPEKLFF. The CDR3 DNA reads TGTGCCAGCAGCCCCCGGACAGGGCCCGAAAAACTGTTTTTT.

The table lists this clonotype with many counts. The J gene is TRBJ1-1, the V gene TRBV11-2, with 8 positions matching TRBD1. CDR3 length equals 14 residues. Germline V gene sequence: CDR1 SGHAT, CDR2 FQNNGV. V trimming: 8 bases; J trimming: 1 base; junction bases outside the gene matches: 6. CDR3 sequence: CASRTDRENTEAFF. Written as DNA, the CDR3 is TGTGCCAGCCGTACGGACAGGGAGAACACTGAAGCTTTCTTT.

By share of the sample, this clonotype is medium-sized. The gene calls are TRBV15 and TRBJ2-1, with 9 positions matching TRBD1. The CDR3 runs 15 residues. V lost 5 bases, J lost 4 bases, and 6 bases stayed unmatched. Germline loops: CDR1 LNHNV, CDR2 YYDKDF (reference sequence). CDR3: CATSGGQGDYNEQFF. DNA for the CDR3: TGTGCCACCAGCGGGGGACAGGGCGATTACAATGAGCAGTTCTTC.

This chain connects TRBV5-5 to TRBJ2-4; weak D call: TRBD1 (5 bases). The V gene lost 0 bases and the J gene lost 5 bases, with 12 bases spanning the gap. The V gene's germline CDR1 is SGHKS and CDR2 YYEKEE (reference sequence). The CDR3 consists of 15 residues. The CDR3 DNA follows: TGTGCCAGCAGCTTGGAGGGGCCGATCGAAAACATTCAGTACTTC. This gives the protein CASSLEGPIENIQYF.

This clonotype was counted a few times. J is TRBJ2-5 and V is TRBV5-5; D possibly corresponds to TRBD1 (6 bases). Germline-derived CDR1 and CDR2 are SGHKS and YYEKEE (reference sequence). Trimming took 5 bases from V and 2 from J, leaving 13 bases between them. The CDR3 runs to 14 residues. CDR3 sequence: CASRTTGPQETQYF. The CDR3 region has the DNA TGTGCCAGCAGAACGACAGGACCTCAAGAGACCCAGTACTTC.

There are many counts of this clonotype. The chain has TRBV5-1 and TRBJ1-2; 9 nucleotides line up with TRBD1. Germline V gives CDR1 SGHRS, CDR2 YFSETQ. CDR3 length: 14 residues. The J segment lost 8 bases and the V segment lost 7 bases, leaving 12 bases of the junction unmatched. CDR3 residues: CASRTGTGTGGYTF. CDR3 sequence (DNA): TGCGCCAGCCGTACGGGGACAGGGACGGGAGGCTACACCTTC. The variable domain in full, with the rest retrieved from reference TRBV5-1 and TRBJ1-2, is KAGVTQTPRYLIKTRGQQVTLSCSPISGHRSVSWYQQTPGQGLQFLFEYFSETQRNKGNFPGRFSGRQFSNSRSEMNVSTLELGDSALYLCASRTGTGTGGYTFGSGTRLTVV.

This clonotype was picked up a small number of times. The chain joins TRBV7-8 to TRBJ2-1; D is possibly TRBD1 or TRBD2 (5 bases each). V was trimmed by 3 bases and J by 5 bases, leaving 14 bases between them. The CDR3 runs to 15 residues. In germline, CDR1 is SGHVS, CDR2 FQNEAQ. The DNA for the CDR3 is TGTGCCAGCAGCTTGAACTCGAGGGGCGACAATGAGCAGTTCTTC. It codes for CASSLNSRGDNEQFF.

The chain recombines TRBV6-1 with TRBJ1-1; perhaps TRBD1 as D (6 bases). The CDR3 totals 12 residues. Trimming cost V 6 bases and J 11 bases, with 16 bases left between them. CDR1 MNHNS and CDR2 SASEGT come from the germline V gene. CDR3 in amino acids: CASSTGLAKAFF. The CDR3, as DNA: TGTGCCAGCAGCACAGGGTTGGCTAAGGCTTTCTTT.

By share of the sample, this clonotype is medium-sized. The genes are TRBV12-3 or TRBV12-4 and TRBJ1-1; 7 positions match TRBD1. V lost 3 bases, J lost 5 bases, and 6 bases stayed unmatched. The CDR3 is made up of 14 amino acids. The CDR3 coding sequence is TGTGCCAGCAGTTTGGACCAGGGGGGAACTGAAGCTTTCTTT. This encodes CASSLDQGGTEAFF.